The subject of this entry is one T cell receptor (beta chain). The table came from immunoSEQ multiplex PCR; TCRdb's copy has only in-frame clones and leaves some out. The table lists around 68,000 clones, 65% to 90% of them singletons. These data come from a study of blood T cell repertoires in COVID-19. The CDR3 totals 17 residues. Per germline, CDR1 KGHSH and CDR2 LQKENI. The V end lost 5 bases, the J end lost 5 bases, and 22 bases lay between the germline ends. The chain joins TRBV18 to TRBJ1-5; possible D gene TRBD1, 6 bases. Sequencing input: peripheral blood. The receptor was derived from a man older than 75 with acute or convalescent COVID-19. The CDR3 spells CASSTIPGQGSDQPQHF. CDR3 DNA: TGTGCCAGCTCAACAATACCGGGACAAGGATCAGATCAGCCCCAGCATTTT.